The next 32 T cell receptor beta chains were all read from a single sample in a study of glioma-infiltrating T cells. The iRepertoire nested amplicon-rescue multiplex PCR amplified TCR alpha and beta CDR3s from RNA. MiXCR, run by TCRdb on the multiplex PCR reads, gives a single entry per CDR3 protein. The sample holds 100,000 to 150,000 distinct CDR3 sequences; 20% to 25% are singletons and the top ten take around 15%. The sequenced sample consisted of glioma tissue, nonneoplastic brain tissue, or PBMCs (not recorded which). The receptor set was obtained from a human donor with low-grade glioma or glioblastoma, undergoing nonglioma brain surgery, or in good health (not recorded which).

As for this clonotype: This may stem from a read error, because a much larger clone lies one nucleotide away. The chain combines TRBV20-1 with TRBJ1-1; a possible D gene is TRBD1 (5 bases). Germline CDR1 DFQATT, CDR2 SNEGSKA (reference sequence). V was pared by 4 bases and J by 1 base, with 13 bases between. The CDR3 is 14 amino acids. CDR3 in amino acids: CSAKAGGGNTEAFF. The CDR3 DNA reads TGCAGTGCTAAAGCGGGGGGGGGGAACACTGAAGCTTTCTTT.

This clonotype has at least ten counts. The DNA for the CDR3 is TGTGCCAGCACCCTTAGCGGGGGTCCCACAGATACGCAGTATTTT. Translating gives CASTLSGGPTDTQYF. The chain couples TRBV2 to TRBJ2-3, with TRBD2 matching over 9 bases. The V gene's germline CDR1 is SNHLY and CDR2 FYNNEI. Trimming took 7 bases from V and 2 from J; bases not matched to a gene: 7. CDR3 length equals 15 residues.

Regarding this clonotype: This may be a read error, as it is one base from a much larger clone. The chain recombines TRBV2 with TRBJ2-7; no clear D. The CDR3 totals 15 residues. Trimming removed 5 bases at V and 0 bases at J, with 14 bases between. Germline assignment: CDR1 SNHLY and CDR2 FYNNEI. CDR3 sequence reads: CASSKEPGGSYEQYF. CDR3 bases: TGTGCCAGCAGTAAAGAACCGGGTGGCTCCTACGAGCAGTACTTC.

This clonotype was seen many times. The rearrangement links TRBV20-1 to TRBJ2-3, with TRBD1 identical over 7 bases. V lost 6 bases to trimming and J lost 0 bases; unmatched junction nucleotides: 6. The CDR3 totals 14 residues. The V gene's germline CDR1 is DFQATT and CDR2 SNEGSKA (reference sequence). The CDR3 sequence: CSALDRISTDTQYF. CDR3 nucleotides: TGCAGTGCATTGGACAGGATAAGCACAGATACGCAGTATTTT.

This clonotype was seen repeatedly, ten times or more. The rearrangement links TRBV7-2 to TRBJ2-7; TRBD1 agrees at 8 bases. The germline CDR1 and CDR2 sequences are SGHTA and FQGNSA. The CDR3 has 13 amino acids. Trimming took 1 base from V and 12 from J; bases not matched to a gene: 8. The CDR3 region has the DNA TGTGCCAGCAGCTTAGAGCGGCAGGGGGCTTGGTACTTC. This sequence encodes CASSLERQGAWYF.

This clonotype was detected ten times or more. The V and J genes are TRBV4-3 and TRBJ2-7; D not certain. Germline lookup yields CDR1 LGHNA and CDR2 YSLEER. The ends were cut back, 4 bases at V and 0 bases at J, with 10 bases in the middle. The CDR3 runs to 14 residues. CDR3 loop: CASSPSPSSYEQYF. CDR3 coding DNA: TGCGCCAGCAGCCCATCTCCCAGCTCCTACGAGCAGTACTTC.

The J gene is TRBJ2-7, the V gene TRBV27; tentative D call: TRBD1 (5 bases). The germline V and J ends were trimmed by 0 bases and 6 bases, with 15 bases remaining between them. In germline, CDR1 is MNHEY, CDR2 SMNVEV (reference sequence). CDR3 length equals 15 residues. CDR3 in DNA: TGTGCCAGCAGTTTATCGGTGAAGGGGCCCTGCGAGCAGTACTTC. It is translated as CASSLSVKGPCEQYF.

On this clonotype itself: A single base separates this from a much larger clone, so it may be a read error. Because it lacks the conserved phenylalanine or tryptophan at the end, this CDR3 is likely a read error. The V call is TRBV20-1, the J call TRBJ2-7; D remains unclear. Germline-derived CDR1 and CDR2 are DFQATT and SNEGSKA (reference sequence). Trimming left V 1 base short and J 3 bases short, with 7 bases between. This CDR3 contains 12 residues. The CDR3 loop is CSARAAGYEQYL. The CDR3 DNA reads TGCAGTGCTAGAGCCGCCGGCTACGAGCAGTACTTA.

This sequence joins TRBV24-1 and TRBJ2-2; D is uncertain. Trimming took 10 bases from V and 1 from J, leaving 9 bases between them. The V gene's germline CDR1 is KGHDR and CDR2 SFDVKD. The CDR3 covers 13 residues. CDR3 residues: CATAAQNTGELFF. Here the CDR3 DNA reads TGTGCCACGGCCGCCCAGAACACCGGGGAGCTGTTTTTT.

This clonotype was counted many times. The rearrangement uses TRBV2 and TRBJ2-1; TRBD2 agrees at 11 bases. The CDR3 consists of 16 residues. V shed 6 bases and J 5 bases; nucleotides not matched to a gene: 9. The germline V gene encodes CDR1 SNHLY and CDR2 FYNNEI. CDR3 residues: CASRDLTGLADNEQFF. The CDR3 DNA is TGTGCCAGCAGGGACTTGACGGGACTAGCGGACAATGAGCAGTTCTTC.

A note on this clonotype: A single base separates this from a much larger clone, so it may be a read error. The CDR3 DNA reads TGCAGTGCTAGAGATCCACCGTTGGGGCTGCAGGAGACCCAGTACTTC. As protein: CSARDPPLGLQETQYF. The V call is TRBV20-1, the J call TRBJ2-5; perhaps TRBD1 as D (5 bases). Trimming left V 0 bases short and J 5 bases short, with 19 bases between. Germline CDR1 reads DFQATT; CDR2 reads SNEGSKA (reference sequence). CDR3 size: 16 residues.

The sample holds many counts of this clonotype. This sequence joins TRBV24-1 and TRBJ2-5; the D gene is possibly TRBD2 (6 bases). The CDR3 length is 17 residues. Germline-derived CDR1 and CDR2 are KGHDR and SFDVKD. Trimming took off 4 bases at V and 1 base at J, with 18 bases between the two ends. The CDR3 reads CATSESTAGRIQETQYF. The CDR3 region has the DNA TGTGCCACCAGTGAGTCCACCGCGGGACGGATCCAAGAGACCCAGTACTTC.

The sample holds many counts of this clonotype. The chain has TRBV6-1 and TRBJ1-2, with no clear D. Per the germline V gene, CDR1 is MNHNS and CDR2 is SASEGT. V shed 3 bases and J shed 8 bases, with 7 bases lying between them. The CDR3 is 11 residues long. The CDR3: CASSDFSGYTF. CDR3 bases: TGTGCCAGCAGTGATTTCTCCGGCTACACCTTC.

In this sample, this clonotype turned up many times. V and J are TRBV5-1 and TRBJ1-1; 8 bases are a match to TRBD1. The CDR3 covers 14 residues. Germline V CDR1 and CDR2: SGHRS, YFSETQ. V shed 4 bases, J shed 1 base, and the junction held 3 bases outside the gene matches. CDR3: CASSKDRANTEAFF. The DNA of the CDR3 is TGCGCCAGCAGCAAGGACAGGGCGAACACTGAAGCTTTCTTT. Full variable domain (outside the CDR3, taken from reference TRBV5-1 and TRBJ1-1): KAGVTQTPRYLIKTRGQQVTLSCSPISGHRSVSWYQQTPGQGLQFLFEYFSETQRNKGNFPGRFSGRQFSNSRSEMNVSTLELGDSALYLCASSKDRANTEAFFGQGTRLTVV.

Of note for this clonotype: One base away lies a much larger clone, so this may be a sequencing read error. The V call is TRBV5-4, the J call TRBJ2-3; D is possibly TRBD1 (5 bases). CDR1 and CDR2 (germline): SGHNT, YYREEE (reference sequence). The CDR3 spans 14 residues. V lost 0 bases and J 4 bases, leaving 9 bases between the germline ends. CDR3 bases: TGTGCCAGCAGCTTGGCCGGACAAGCAGATACGCAGTATTTT. Amino acid sequence: CASSLAGQADTQYF. Drawing the rest from reference TRBV5-4 and TRBJ2-3, the complete variable domain is ETGVTQSPTHLIKTRGQQVTLRCSSQSGHNTVSWYQQALGQGPQFIFQYYREEENGRGNFPPRFSGLQFPNYSSELNVNALELDDSALYLCASSLAGQADTQYFGPGTRLTVL.

Remarks on this clonotype: Since a much larger clone is just one base distant, this may be a read error. This chain uses TRBV19 with TRBJ1-1; D gene uncertain. The CDR3 is 13 residues long. The germline gives CDR1 LNHDA, CDR2 SQIVND (reference sequence). Between the trimmed V and J ends, which lost 6 bases and 5 bases, there was a span of 13 bases. Written as DNA, the CDR3 is TGTGCCAGTAGACCTTTTGGTATTACTGAAGCTTTCTTT. Translation gives CASRPFGITEAFF.

Details on this clonotype: Being one base from a much bigger clone, this may be a read error. This chain uses TRBV7-9 with TRBJ1-6; no definite D call. Germline CDR1 SEHNR, CDR2 FQNEAQ (reference sequence). V lost 1 base and J lost 14, with 15 bases in between. CDR3 length equals 14 residues. CDR3 sequence: CASSLGRDGSSLHF. The CDR3 DNA reads as TGTGCCAGCAGCTTAGGACGGGATGGGTCATCCCTCCACTTT.

At least ten counts were recorded for this clonotype. The chain employs TRBV7-2 and TRBJ2-5, with D unclear. Trimming left V 5 bases short and J 2 bases short, with 12 bases between. CDR1 SGHTA and CDR2 FQGNSA come from the germline V gene. The length of the CDR3 is 14 residues. In DNA, the CDR3 is TGTGCCAGCAGCCTATCCGTCCAACAAGAGACCCAGTACTTC. It yields the protein CASSLSVQQETQYF.

This clonotype was seen repeatedly, ten times or more. The chain recombines TRBV12-3 or TRBV12-4 with TRBJ2-3; tentative D call: TRBD1 (7 bases). The CDR3 consists of 12 residues. Trimming removed 5 bases at V and 13 bases at J, with 16 bases between. The CDR3 spells CASSQGPRGEYF. The CDR3, as DNA: TGTGCCAGCAGTCAGGGGCCCAGGGGGGAGTATTTT.

The table lists this clonotype with a count of one. The rearrangement links TRBV11-1 to TRBJ2-3, with 10 bases aligning to TRBD1. Germline lookup yields CDR1 SGHAT and CDR2 FQDESV (reference sequence). V dropped 1 base and J dropped 14; count of bases not matched to a gene: 0. CDR3 size: 11 residues. The CDR3 is CASSLGDRGYF. The CDR3 nucleotides read TGTGCCAGCAGCTTAGGGGACAGGGGGTATTTT.

The chain employs TRBV7-2 and TRBJ2-7; D gene unclear. The CDR3 is 13 residues long. Germline loops: CDR1 SGHTA, CDR2 FQGNSA. Trimming took off 3 bases at V and 1 base at J, with 7 bases between the two ends. The DNA for the CDR3 is TGTGCCAGCAGCTTGTGGGCTTCCTACGAGCAGTACTTC. Encoded protein: CASSLWASYEQYF. Variable domain in full (rest from reference TRBV7-2 and TRBJ2-7): GAGVSQSPSNKVTEKGKDVELRCDPISGHTALYWYRQSLGQGLEFLIYFQGNSAPDKSGLPSDRFSAERTGGSVSTLTIQRTQQEDSAVYLCASSLWASYEQYFGPGTRLTVT.

This clonotype was seen at least ten times. DNA for the CDR3: TGTGCCAGCGAACTCAAAGAGACCCAGTACTTC. Its protein product is CASELKETQYF. V and J are TRBV6-1 and TRBJ2-5; D is ambiguous. CDR1 MNHNS and CDR2 SASEGT come from the germline V gene. V lost 8 bases and J lost 3, with 7 bases in between. CDR3 length equals 11 residues.

This clonotype was observed at least ten times. The chain has TRBV7-2 and TRBJ2-5, with TRBD1 matching 9 bases. The J segment lost 1 base and the V segment lost 4 bases, leaving 4 bases of the junction unmatched. Germline V CDR1 and CDR2: SGHTA, FQGNSA. The CDR3 has 15 residues. The CDR3 bases are TGTGCCAGCAGCTCTGGGACAGGGAGCCAAGAGACCCAGTACTTC. It translates to CASSSGTGSQETQYF. Filled out from reference TRBV7-2 and TRBJ2-5, the complete variable domain reads GAGVSQSPSNKVTEKGKDVELRCDPISGHTALYWYRQSLGQGLEFLIYFQGNSAPDKSGLPSDRFSAERTGGSVSTLTIQRTQQEDSAVYLCASSSGTGSQETQYFGPGTRLLVL.

This clonotype was seen at least ten times. The chain recombines TRBV12-3 or TRBV12-4 with TRBJ2-5; 8 positions agree with TRBD2. The CDR3 sequence is 13 residues long. The V gene end was trimmed by 6 bases and the J gene end by 2 bases; junction bases not matched to a gene: 2. CDR3 nucleotide sequence: TGTGCCAGCAGCCCTAGCGGGCAAGAGACCCAGTACTTC. Translated, it gives CASSPSGQETQYF.

As for this clonotype: This may be a read error, as it is one base from a much larger clone. This chain uses TRBV4-1 with TRBJ2-7; TRBD2 matches at 10 bases. Germline V gene data show CDR1 as MGHRA and CDR2 as YSYEKL. With V trimmed by 0 bases and J by 3 bases, 5 bases remained unmatched. The CDR3 extends over 16 amino acids. CDR3 residues: CASSQEAAGGGYEQYF. As DNA, the CDR3 is TGCGCCAGCAGCCAAGAAGCAGCGGGAGGGGGCTACGAGCAGTACTTC.

The sample holds a few counts of this clonotype. Since a much larger clone is just one base distant, this may be a read error. This chain's CDR3 is CARSLRTGGTDTQYF. The CDR3 bases are TGTGCCCGCAGCCTACGGACAGGGGGTACAGATACGCAGTATTTT. J is TRBJ2-3 and V is TRBV7-3, with 10 bases aligning to TRBD1. CDR1 is SGHTA and CDR2 is FQGTGA in the germline V gene. This CDR3 spans 15 amino acids.

Note on this clonotype: A read error may explain this, as a much larger clone is one base away. The rearrangement links TRBV6-5 to TRBJ2-7; tentative D call: TRBD2 (6 bases). This CDR3 is 13 amino acids long. Germline V gene sequence: CDR1 MNHEY, CDR2 SVGAGI. The CDR3 sequence is CAIREKGIRERYF. In DNA, the CDR3 is TGTGCCATCCGGGAGAAGGGCATTCGGGAGCGGTACTTC.

V and J are TRBV4-2 and TRBJ2-3; D remains unclear. CDR1 is LGHNA and CDR2 is YNFKEQ in the germline V gene. The V end was cut by 0 bases, the J end by 3 bases, with 10 bases between. The CDR3 sequence is 15 residues long. Here the CDR3 reads CASSQDLPPTDTQYF. Here the CDR3 DNA reads TGTGCCAGCAGCCAAGATCTTCCCCCAACAGATACGCAGTATTTT.

This clonotype was seen repeatedly, ten times or more. The V call is TRBV7-2, the J call TRBJ2-1; no firm D call. Germline V gene lookup returns CDR1 SGHTA and CDR2 FQGNSA. V shed 1 base and J shed 6 bases, with 7 bases lying between them. The CDR3 is made up of 13 amino acids. CDR3 coding DNA: TGTGCCAGCAGCTTAGATCGTCTCAATGAGCAGTTCTTC. Translated: CASSLDRLNEQFF.

About this clonotype: It may be a read error: a sequence one base away is much more abundant. This chain uses TRBV29-1 with TRBJ1-1, with a weak D call TRBD1 (5 bases). In germline, CDR1 is SQVTM, CDR2 ANQGSEA. CDR3 length equals 14 residues. The CDR3, as DNA: TGCAGGGTTTCCCGACTGCAGGGGAACACTGAAGCTTTCTTT. This gives the protein CRVSRLQGNTEAFF.

This clonotype was observed a few times. The rearrangement joins TRBV5-4 to TRBJ1-2; no firm D call. Germline loops: CDR1 SGHNT, CDR2 YYREEE (reference sequence). Deletions cut 1 base from V and 0 bases from J, with 10 bases between. The length of the CDR3 is 15 residues. The CDR3 region is CASSLNSVSNYGYTF. The CDR3, as DNA: TGTGCCAGCAGCTTGAATTCGGTTTCTAACTATGGCTACACCTTC.

This clonotype was seen ten or more times. The gene calls are TRBV19 and TRBJ2-1; maybe TRBD1 (6 bases). This CDR3 contains 12 residues. CDR1 LNHDA and CDR2 SQIVND come from the germline V gene (reference sequence). V shed 5 bases and J shed 9 bases, with 11 bases lying between them. The CDR3 DNA sequence: TGTGCCAGTAGTCAGGGGTACGGTGAGCAGTTCTTC. Its protein product is CASSQGYGEQFF.